Listed below are T cell receptor beta chains from one sample, sequenced in a study of long-term antiretroviral therapy in people with HIV. Profiled with immunoSEQ multiplex PCR; TCRdb holds only in-frame clones, not every one. The table shows some 27,000 clones, with 79% occurring only once. This sample comprised unsorted PBMCs, obtained 2.1 years after starting antiretroviral therapy. The receptors were sampled from a man aged 30 to 45 with HIV. CDR3s include the opening cysteine and the closing phenylalanine or tryptophan. The D gene is left open where the match is weak. Clone size is not always given. Where it is, it says once, few, many or a class for expanded clones.

V gene	J gene	clone size	D gene	CDR3 DNA	CDR3 protein
TRBV13	TRBJ2-3	.	TRBD1	TGTGCCAGCAGCCCGGGACAGATAAGCACAGATACGCAGTATTTT	CASSPGQISTDTQYF
TRBV6-5	TRBJ1-1	.	.	TGTGCCAGCAGCCTGGGACGGACGAACACTGAAGCTTTCTTT	CASSLGRTNTEAFF
TRBV28	TRBJ1-2	once	TRBD1	TGTGCCAGCAGTTACAGGGGGCGCTTAAATGGCTACACCTTC	CASSYRGRLNGYTF
TRBV9	TRBJ1-6	few	TRBD1	TGTGCCAGCAGCGTAGAAGGGACAGGGTATTCACCCCTCCACTTT	CASSVEGTGYSPLHF
TRBV27	TRBJ2-7	.	TRBD1	TGTGCCAGCAGTTTAAAGGGACAGGGCTACGAGCAGTACTTC	CASSLKGQGYEQYF
TRBV7-8	TRBJ1-6	few	.	TGTGCCAGCAGCTTAGGGGCAGGGATCGGTTCACCCCTCCACTTT	CASSLGAGIGSPLHF
TRBV7-9	TRBJ2-1	.	.	TGTGCCAGCAGCCTGGGGAGCGGACCCTACAATGAGCAGTTCTTC	CASSLGSGPYNEQFF
TRBV6-5	TRBJ2-1	.	.	TGTGCCAGCAGACTCCAGGGATACGGGAATGAGCAGTTCTTC	CASRLQGYGNEQFF
TRBV4-2	TRBJ2-1	.	.	TGTGCCAGCAGCCAAGAGGGCCTAGGGGCCTACAATGAGCAGTTCTTC	CASSQEGLGAYNEQFF
TRBV7-8	TRBJ1-1	.	.	TGTGCCACCGCCCGGGGGAACACTGAAGCTTTCTTT	CATARGNTEAFF
TRBV5-6	TRBJ2-1	.	TRBD2	TGTGCCAGCAGCCTTAGCGGGAGGGCCACCGATGAGCAGTTCTTC	CASSLSGRATDEQFF
TRBV6-4	TRBJ2-3	.	TRBD2	TGTGCCAGCAGTGAAGCGGGGGGCACAGATACGCAGTATTTT	CASSEAGGTDTQYF
TRBV28	TRBJ2-2	once	.	TGTGCCAGCAGGTCAAGCTGGGAGCTGTTTTTT	CASRSSWELFF
TRBV9	TRBJ1-6	.	.	TGTGCCAGCAGCATAATGGCAGTCGATTCACCCCTCCACTTT	CASSIMAVDSPLHF
TRBV15	TRBJ2-5	.	.	TGTGCCACCAGCAGAGATATCGGCGGGGCGAACCAAGAGACCCAGTACTTC	CATSRDIGGANQETQYF
TRBV28	TRBJ2-7	few	TRBD2	TGTGCCAGCAAGGACGGGAGGTATCATGAGGAGCAGTACTTC	CASKDGRYHEEQYF
TRBV5-6	TRBJ2-3	.	TRBD2	TGTGCCAGCAGCCTTAGCGGGAGTCGCACAGATACGCAGTATTTT	CASSLSGSRTDTQYF
TRBV10-2	TRBJ1-1	.	TRBD1	TGCGCCAGCAGGGGGAAACAGGGGGCGAACACTGAAGCTTTCTTT	CASRGKQGANTEAFF
TRBV25-1	TRBJ2-1	.	.	TGTGCCAGCAGTGACTCTGGACGTTCCCATGAGCAGTTCTTC	CASSDSGRSHEQFF
TRBV19	TRBJ2-5	few	.	TGTGCCAGTAGTATAGATGGTACAGAAGAGACCCAGTACTTC	CASSIDGTEETQYF
TRBV11-3	TRBJ2-7	.	.	TGTGCCAGCAGCCCCAAGACGGGGAGGGAGCAGTACTTC	CASSPKTGREQYF
TRBV28	TRBJ2-5	.	.	TGTGCCAGCAGTCCCCTAAAACAGGGCTTCGGAGAGACCCAGTACTTC	CASSPLKQGFGETQYF